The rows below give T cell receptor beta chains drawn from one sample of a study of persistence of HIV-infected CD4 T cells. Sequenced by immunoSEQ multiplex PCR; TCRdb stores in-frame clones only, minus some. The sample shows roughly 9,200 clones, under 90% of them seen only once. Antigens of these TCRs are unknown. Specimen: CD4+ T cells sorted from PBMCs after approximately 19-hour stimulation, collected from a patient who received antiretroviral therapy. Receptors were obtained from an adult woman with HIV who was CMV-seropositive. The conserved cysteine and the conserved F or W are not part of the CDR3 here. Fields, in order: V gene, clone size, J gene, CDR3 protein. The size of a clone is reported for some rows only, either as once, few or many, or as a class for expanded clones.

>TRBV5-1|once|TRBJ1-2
ASSLGSQGSGYT
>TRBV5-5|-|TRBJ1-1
ASSGSGISVRMNTEAF
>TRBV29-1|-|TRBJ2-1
SVDRTSGNEQF
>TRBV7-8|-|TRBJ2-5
ASSRYIVTETQY
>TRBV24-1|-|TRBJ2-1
ATSDSGSNEQF
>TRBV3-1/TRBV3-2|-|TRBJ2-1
ASSQGLAGAGEQF
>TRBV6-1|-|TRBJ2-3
ASSGTASTQTSTDTQY
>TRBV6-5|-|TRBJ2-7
ASMGGLSYEQY
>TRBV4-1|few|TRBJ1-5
ASSQQEKIWTGVGQPQH
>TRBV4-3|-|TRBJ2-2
ASRGANTGELF
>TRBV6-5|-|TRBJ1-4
ASSITGDNEKLF
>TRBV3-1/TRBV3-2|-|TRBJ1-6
ASSFSTGNNSPLH
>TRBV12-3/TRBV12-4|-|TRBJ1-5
ASSPGGGQPQH
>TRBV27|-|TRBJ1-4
ASSSLGQSNEKLF
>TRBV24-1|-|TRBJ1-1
ATSDTRQGAEAF
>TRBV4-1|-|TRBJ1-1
ASSQNRQTGSPAF
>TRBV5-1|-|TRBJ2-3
ASSFNSGGADTQY
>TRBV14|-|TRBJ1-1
ASSQQSGRNTEAF
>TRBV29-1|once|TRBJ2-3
SVDGQGNTDTQY
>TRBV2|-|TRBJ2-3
ASSEASRGADTQY
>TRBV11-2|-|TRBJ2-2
ASSLDLKGGPELF
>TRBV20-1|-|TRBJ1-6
SASSTEDSPLH
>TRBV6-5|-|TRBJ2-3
ASGLGTAPTDTQY
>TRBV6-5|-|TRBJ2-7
ASGGQNYEQY
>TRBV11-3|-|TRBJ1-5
ASSPGTGPNQPQH
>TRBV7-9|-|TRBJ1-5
ASSLGSGGTEINQPQH
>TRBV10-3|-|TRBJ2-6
ATAPTGSGANVLT
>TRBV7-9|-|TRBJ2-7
ASSLGKGASYEQY
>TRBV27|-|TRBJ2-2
ASSPQRRAGELF
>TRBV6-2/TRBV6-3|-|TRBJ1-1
ASNPGGGYTEAF
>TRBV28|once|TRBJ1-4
ASSLRSEEKLF
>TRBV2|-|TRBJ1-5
ASSPQYSNQPQH
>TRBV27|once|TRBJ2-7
ASSDLFYEQY
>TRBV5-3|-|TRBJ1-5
ARSLGREDSNQPQH
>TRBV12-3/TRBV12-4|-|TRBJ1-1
ASSRKGGTEAF
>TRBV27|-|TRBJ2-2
ASAGGRTGELF
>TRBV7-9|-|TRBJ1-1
ASSLVFQGGKPEAF
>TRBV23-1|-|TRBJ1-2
ASSRYRGFDYGYT
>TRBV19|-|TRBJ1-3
ASSTRTGHFVKVSGNTIY
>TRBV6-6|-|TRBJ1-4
ASSYFGQGNEKLF
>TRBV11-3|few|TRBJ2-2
ASSPPIGELF